Included here is one T cell receptor (beta chain) sequence, with context. This sample stems from a study of blood T cell repertoires in COVID-19. The authors' processing: Using reference gene primer amplification, nucleated cell counts were estimated. This table comes from immunoSEQ multiplex PCR, and its TCRdb copy is limited to in-frame clones, with some not included. V, J and clone size are those of that table, while D and trimming were read from the DNA. The data hold hundreds of thousands of clones, with approximately 90% observed a single time. The source is a man aged 18 to 29 who had recovered from COVID-19. Sequencing used PBMCs or T cells enriched from blood (not recorded which).

CDR3 nucleotide sequence: TGTGCCAGCAGTACCGGTGGGACAGCGCAAGAGACCCAGTACTTC. It specifies CASSTGGTAQETQYF. This chain links TRBV6-2 or TRBV6-3 with TRBJ2-5; TRBD1 matches at 7 bases. Germline loops: CDR1 MNHEY, CDR2 SVGEGT. V lost 5 bases, J lost 2 bases, and 8 bases stayed unmatched. This CDR3 region has 15 residues.